This T cell receptor beta chain appears in the sequencing data of a study of T cell clonality in common variable immunodeficiency. Findings and limits, study-wide: Common variable immunodeficiency TCR beta sequences reportedly had fewer deletions and N-nucleotide insertions. Compared with controls, CVID subjects had fewer shared TCRbeta clones.

Germline values: CDR1 DFQATT, CDR2 SNEGSKA (reference sequence). The CDR3 runs 14 residues. V was clipped by 6 bases and J by 1 base; unmatched bases: 7. This clone was seen ten or more times. Its antigen is not identified. The CDR3 end lies 3 residues beyond the end of the read and is filled in from the germline J gene. Equal genomic DNA amounts from CVID and control samples were sequenced. Here immunoSEQ multiplex PCR was the method, and the copy in TCRdb shows in-frame clones only, minus some. The data show approximately 30,000 clones, with none appearing a single time. The receptor was isolated from a person aged 18 to 75 in good health. The source material was peripheral blood mononuclear cells. The chain recombines TRBV20-1 with TRBJ1-2; 8 nucleotides align to TRBD1. CDR3 sequence reads: CSATQGAYNYGYTF. Partial CDR3 DNA: TGCAGTGCCACTCAGGGGGCCTATAACTATGGC.